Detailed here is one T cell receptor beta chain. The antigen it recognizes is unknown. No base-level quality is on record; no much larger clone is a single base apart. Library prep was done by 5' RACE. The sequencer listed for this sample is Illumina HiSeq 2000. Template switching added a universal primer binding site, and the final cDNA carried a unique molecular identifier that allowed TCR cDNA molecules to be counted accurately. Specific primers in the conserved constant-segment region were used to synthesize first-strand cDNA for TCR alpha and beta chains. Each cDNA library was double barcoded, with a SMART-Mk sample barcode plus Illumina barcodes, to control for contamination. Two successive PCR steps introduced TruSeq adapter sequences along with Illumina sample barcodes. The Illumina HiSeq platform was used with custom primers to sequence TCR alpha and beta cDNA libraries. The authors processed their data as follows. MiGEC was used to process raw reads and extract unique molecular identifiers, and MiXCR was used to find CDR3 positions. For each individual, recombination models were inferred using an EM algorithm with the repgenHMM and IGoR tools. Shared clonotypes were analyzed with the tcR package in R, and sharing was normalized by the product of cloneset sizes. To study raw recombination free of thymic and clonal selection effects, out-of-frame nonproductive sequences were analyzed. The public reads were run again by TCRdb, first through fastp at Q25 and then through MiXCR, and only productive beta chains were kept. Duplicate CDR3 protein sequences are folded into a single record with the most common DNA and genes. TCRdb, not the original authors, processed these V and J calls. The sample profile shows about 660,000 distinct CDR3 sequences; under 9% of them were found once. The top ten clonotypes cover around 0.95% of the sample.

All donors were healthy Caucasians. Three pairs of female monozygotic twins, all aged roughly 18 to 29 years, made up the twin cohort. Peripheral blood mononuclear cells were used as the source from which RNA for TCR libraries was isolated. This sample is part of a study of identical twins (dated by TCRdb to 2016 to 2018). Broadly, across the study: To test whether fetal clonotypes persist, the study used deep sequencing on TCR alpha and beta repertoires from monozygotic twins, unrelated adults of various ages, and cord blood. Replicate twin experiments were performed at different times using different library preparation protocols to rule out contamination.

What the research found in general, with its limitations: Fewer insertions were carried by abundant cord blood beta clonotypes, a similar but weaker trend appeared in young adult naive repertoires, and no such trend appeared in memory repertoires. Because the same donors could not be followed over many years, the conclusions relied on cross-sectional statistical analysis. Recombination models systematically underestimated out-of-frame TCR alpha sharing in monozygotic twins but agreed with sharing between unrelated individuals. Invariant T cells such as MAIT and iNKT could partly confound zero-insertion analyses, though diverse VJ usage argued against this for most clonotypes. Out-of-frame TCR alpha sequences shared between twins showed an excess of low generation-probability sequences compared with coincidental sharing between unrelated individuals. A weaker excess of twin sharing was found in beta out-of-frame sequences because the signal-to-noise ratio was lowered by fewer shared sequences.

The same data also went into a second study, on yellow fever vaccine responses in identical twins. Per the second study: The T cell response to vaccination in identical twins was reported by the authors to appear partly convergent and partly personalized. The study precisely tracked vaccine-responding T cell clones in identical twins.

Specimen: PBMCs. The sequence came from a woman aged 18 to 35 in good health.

The DNA sequence is given as TGTGCCAGCAGTGAATTAGGGGCCTCCTACGAGCAGTACTTC. This encodes CASSELGASYEQYF. The chain links TRBV7-9 with TRBJ2-7; tentative D gene TRBD1, with 5 bases matching. The CDR3 runs 14 residues from the cysteine to the phenylalanine. Only the CDR3 portion is preserved as DNA: 42 bases, with reading frame beginning at the first base. Taken from the germline V gene (reference sequence), the CDR1 and CDR2 loops are SEHNR and FQNEAQ. Trimming takes 6 bases from V and 0 bases from J, and the germline ends sit 12 bases apart.